Listed below are T cell receptor beta chains from one sample, sequenced in a study of T cell changes during pregnancy in multiple sclerosis. The repertoire was sequenced with immunoSEQ multiplex PCR; TCRdb's copy has only in-frame clones and lacks some. The sample comprises approximately 60,000 clones, around nine tenths of which are singletons, and approximately 5% rests with the top ten. Sequencing input: peripheral blood from another person, used as feeder cells. The receptors here all came from a human donor whose cells served as feeder cells for cultures in a pregnancy study. Both conserved end residues are part of each CDR3. Fields, in order: J gene, clone size, D gene, V gene, CDR3 protein, CDR3 DNA. D genes are given only for firm matches. Rows give clone size only sometimes, using once, few, many, or a class for an expanded clone.

J gene: TRBJ1-6
clone size: once
D gene: -
V gene: TRBV30
CDR3 protein: CAWSAGSSYNSPLHF
CDR3 DNA: TGTGCCTGGAGCGCAGGGAGCTCCTATAATTCACCCCTCCACTTT

J gene: TRBJ2-1
clone size: -
D gene: -
V gene: TRBV9
CDR3 protein: CASSPAGGGNEQFF
CDR3 DNA: TGTGCCAGCAGCCCGGCCGGAGGGGGGAATGAGCAGTTCTTC

J gene: TRBJ1-2
clone size: -
D gene: -
V gene: TRBV9
CDR3 protein: CASSVEANGGIGGYTF
CDR3 DNA: TGTGCCAGCAGCGTAGAGGCAAACGGAGGAATAGGGGGCTACACCTTC

J gene: TRBJ2-1
clone size: once
D gene: TRBD2
V gene: TRBV5-1
CDR3 protein: CATSSGGYNEQFF
CDR3 DNA: TGCGCCACCTCAAGCGGGGGTTACAATGAGCAGTTCTTC

J gene: TRBJ2-5
clone size: -
D gene: -
V gene: TRBV11-2
CDR3 protein: CASSLEGFPEETQYF
CDR3 DNA: TGTGCCAGCAGCTTAGAGGGTTTTCCCGAAGAGACCCAGTACTTC

J gene: TRBJ2-1
clone size: -
D gene: TRBD2
V gene: TRBV7-8
CDR3 protein: CASSALRRGGYNEQFF
CDR3 DNA: TGTGCCAGCAGCGCCTTGAGGCGGGGGGGATACAATGAGCAGTTCTTC

J gene: TRBJ2-1
clone size: -
D gene: -
V gene: TRBV4-1
CDR3 protein: CASNYGGFTYNEQFF
CDR3 DNA: TGCGCCAGCAATTACGGCGGGTTTACCTACAATGAGCAGTTCTTC

J gene: TRBJ2-5
clone size: -
D gene: -
V gene: TRBV29-1
CDR3 protein: CSVDSDGIETQYF
CDR3 DNA: TGCAGCGTTGACTCAGACGGTATAGAGACCCAGTACTTC

J gene: TRBJ2-5
clone size: -
D gene: -
V gene: TRBV10-3
CDR3 protein: CAIRAGTDQETQYF
CDR3 DNA: TGTGCCATCAGGGCAGGGACGGACCAAGAGACCCAGTACTTC

J gene: TRBJ2-2
clone size: -
D gene: -
V gene: TRBV5-1
CDR3 protein: CASSPTDANTGELFF
CDR3 DNA: TGCGCCAGCAGCCCGACAGACGCGAACACCGGGGAGCTGTTTTTT

J gene: TRBJ1-4
clone size: once
D gene: TRBD1
V gene: TRBV11-2
CDR3 protein: CASSLDRGRFDEKLFF
CDR3 DNA: TGTGCCAGCAGCTTAGACAGGGGGCGCTTTGATGAAAAACTGTTTTTT

J gene: TRBJ2-3
clone size: -
D gene: -
V gene: TRBV7-9
CDR3 protein: CASSSGRPTDTQYF
CDR3 DNA: TGTGCCAGCAGCTCAGGGAGACCCACAGATACGCAGTATTTT

J gene: TRBJ2-3
clone size: -
D gene: -
V gene: TRBV15
CDR3 protein: CATSRGTSTDTQYF
CDR3 DNA: TGTGCCACCAGCAGAGGGACGAGCACAGATACGCAGTATTTT

J gene: TRBJ1-1
clone size: -
D gene: -
V gene: TRBV18
CDR3 protein: CASSPERLNTEAFF
CDR3 DNA: TGTGCCAGCTCACCGGAGAGGTTGAACACTGAAGCTTTCTTT

J gene: TRBJ2-3
clone size: once
D gene: -
V gene: TRBV19
CDR3 protein: CASSFRFISTDTQYF
CDR3 DNA: TGTGCCAGTAGTTTCCGGTTTATTAGCACAGATACGCAGTATTTT

J gene: TRBJ2-1
clone size: -
D gene: -
V gene: TRBV2
CDR3 protein: CASRVDASSYNEQFF
CDR3 DNA: TGTGCCAGCAGGGTTGATGCTAGCTCCTACAATGAGCAGTTCTTC

J gene: TRBJ1-1
clone size: -
D gene: TRBD1
V gene: TRBV7-2
CDR3 protein: CASSLKPGQLNTEAFF
CDR3 DNA: TGTGCCAGCAGCCTAAAACCGGGACAGCTGAACACTGAAGCTTTCTTT

J gene: TRBJ1-4
clone size: once
D gene: -
V gene: TRBV6-6
CDR3 protein: CATTGTWGEKLFF
CDR3 DNA: TGTGCCACCACCGGGACGTGGGGAGAAAAACTGTTTTTT

J gene: TRBJ1-6
clone size: once
D gene: -
V gene: TRBV7-6
CDR3 protein: CASSPVRLGGSPLHF
CDR3 DNA: TGTGCCAGCAGCCCCGTAAGATTGGGAGGTTCACCCCTCCACTTT

J gene: TRBJ2-5
clone size: -
D gene: -
V gene: TRBV11-2
CDR3 protein: CASSSRRGAAQETQYF
CDR3 DNA: TGTGCCAGCAGCTCTCGGCGGGGAGCCGCGCAAGAGACCCAGTACTTC

J gene: TRBJ1-5
clone size: -
D gene: -
V gene: TRBV7-2
CDR3 protein: CASSLEGQKRQPQHF
CDR3 DNA: TGTGCCAGCAGCTTAGAGGGGCAGAAACGTCAGCCCCAGCATTTT

J gene: TRBJ2-1
clone size: -
D gene: -
V gene: TRBV6-1
CDR3 protein: CASSEYSAVSSYNEQFF
CDR3 DNA: TGTGCCAGCAGTGAATATAGTGCGGTAAGCTCCTACAATGAGCAGTTCTTC

J gene: TRBJ1-2
clone size: few
D gene: -
V gene: TRBV5-1
CDR3 protein: CASSFGRTYGYTF
CDR3 DNA: TGCGCCAGCAGCTTTGGCCGCACCTATGGCTACACCTTC

J gene: TRBJ2-7
clone size: -
D gene: -
V gene: TRBV6-1
CDR3 protein: CASSEAGDNYEQYF
CDR3 DNA: TGTGCCAGCAGTGAAGCGGGGGACAACTACGAGCAGTACTTC

J gene: TRBJ2-7
clone size: -
D gene: -
V gene: TRBV7-6
CDR3 protein: CASSSRQSYEQYF
CDR3 DNA: TGTGCCAGCAGCTCCAGGCAGTCCTACGAGCAGTACTTC

J gene: TRBJ2-1
clone size: -
D gene: TRBD1
V gene: TRBV10-2
CDR3 protein: CASSETGIEQFF
CDR3 DNA: TGCGCCAGCAGCGAGACAGGGATTGAGCAGTTCTTC

J gene: TRBJ2-1
clone size: -
D gene: -
V gene: TRBV25-1
CDR3 protein: CASSPGLPDNEQFF
CDR3 DNA: TGTGCCAGCAGTCCGGGGCTACCCGACAATGAGCAGTTCTTC

J gene: TRBJ1-2
clone size: -
D gene: -
V gene: TRBV28
CDR3 protein: CATDLYGYTF
CDR3 DNA: TGTGCCACCGACCTCTATGGCTACACCTTC

J gene: TRBJ1-1
clone size: -
D gene: -
V gene: TRBV28
CDR3 protein: CASSFPGKSGTEAFF
CDR3 DNA: TGTGCCAGCAGTTTCCCAGGGAAATCGGGCACTGAAGCTTTCTTT

J gene: TRBJ1-5
clone size: -
D gene: -
V gene: TRBV10-3
CDR3 protein: CAISESSQNQPQHF
CDR3 DNA: TGTGCCATCAGTGAGTCGAGTCAGAATCAGCCCCAGCATTTT

J gene: TRBJ2-5
clone size: -
D gene: TRBD2
V gene: TRBV28
CDR3 protein: CASSQERGREETQYF
CDR3 DNA: TGTGCCAGCAGTCAGGAGCGGGGGCGGGAAGAGACCCAGTACTTC

J gene: TRBJ2-7
clone size: -
D gene: TRBD1
V gene: TRBV6-6
CDR3 protein: CASSYSGGRAEQYF
CDR3 DNA: TGTGCCAGCAGTTACTCAGGGGGCAGGGCCGAGCAGTACTTC

J gene: TRBJ2-6
clone size: -
D gene: -
V gene: TRBV7-2
CDR3 protein: CASSRKASGANVLTF
CDR3 DNA: TGTGCCAGCAGCAGAAAGGCCTCTGGGGCCAACGTCCTGACTTTC

J gene: TRBJ2-3
clone size: -
D gene: TRBD2
V gene: TRBV7-2
CDR3 protein: CASSSTSGGDTQYF
CDR3 DNA: TGTGCCAGCAGTAGTACTAGCGGGGGGGATACGCAGTATTTT

J gene: TRBJ2-7
clone size: -
D gene: TRBD2
V gene: TRBV25-1
CDR3 protein: CASSGGYEQYF
CDR3 DNA: TGTGCCAGCTCGGGGGGCTACGAGCAGTACTTC

J gene: TRBJ2-5
clone size: -
D gene: TRBD1
V gene: TRBV11-2
CDR3 protein: CASSLPGGTQYF
CDR3 DNA: TGTGCCAGCAGCTTACCAGGGGGGACCCAGTACTTC

J gene: TRBJ1-5
clone size: -
D gene: TRBD1
V gene: TRBV7-9
CDR3 protein: CASSTTGAGDQPQHF
CDR3 DNA: TGTGCCAGCAGCACCACAGGGGCGGGCGATCAGCCCCAGCATTTT

J gene: TRBJ2-7
clone size: -
D gene: -
V gene: TRBV2
CDR3 protein: CASRQEATGYEQYF
CDR3 DNA: TGTGCCAGCCGCCAGGAAGCTACGGGATACGAGCAGTACTTC

J gene: TRBJ1-2
clone size: -
D gene: -
V gene: TRBV7-9
CDR3 protein: CASSLGLNDGYTF
CDR3 DNA: TGTGCCAGCAGCTTAGGATTGAACGATGGCTACACCTTC

J gene: TRBJ2-4
clone size: -
D gene: TRBD2
V gene: TRBV4-2
CDR3 protein: CASSQEPLTSGNNIQYF
CDR3 DNA: TGTGCCAGCAGCCAAGAACCCCTGACTAGCGGGAATAACATTCAGTACTTC

J gene: TRBJ1-1
clone size: -
D gene: -
V gene: TRBV9
CDR3 protein: CASSPTGTTEAFF
CDR3 DNA: TGTGCCAGCAGCCCGACCGGGACCACTGAAGCTTTCTTT

J gene: TRBJ2-5
clone size: -
D gene: TRBD1
V gene: TRBV10-3
CDR3 protein: CAISERQGASETQYF
CDR3 DNA: TGTGCCATCAGTGAGAGGCAGGGGGCGAGTGAGACCCAGTACTTC